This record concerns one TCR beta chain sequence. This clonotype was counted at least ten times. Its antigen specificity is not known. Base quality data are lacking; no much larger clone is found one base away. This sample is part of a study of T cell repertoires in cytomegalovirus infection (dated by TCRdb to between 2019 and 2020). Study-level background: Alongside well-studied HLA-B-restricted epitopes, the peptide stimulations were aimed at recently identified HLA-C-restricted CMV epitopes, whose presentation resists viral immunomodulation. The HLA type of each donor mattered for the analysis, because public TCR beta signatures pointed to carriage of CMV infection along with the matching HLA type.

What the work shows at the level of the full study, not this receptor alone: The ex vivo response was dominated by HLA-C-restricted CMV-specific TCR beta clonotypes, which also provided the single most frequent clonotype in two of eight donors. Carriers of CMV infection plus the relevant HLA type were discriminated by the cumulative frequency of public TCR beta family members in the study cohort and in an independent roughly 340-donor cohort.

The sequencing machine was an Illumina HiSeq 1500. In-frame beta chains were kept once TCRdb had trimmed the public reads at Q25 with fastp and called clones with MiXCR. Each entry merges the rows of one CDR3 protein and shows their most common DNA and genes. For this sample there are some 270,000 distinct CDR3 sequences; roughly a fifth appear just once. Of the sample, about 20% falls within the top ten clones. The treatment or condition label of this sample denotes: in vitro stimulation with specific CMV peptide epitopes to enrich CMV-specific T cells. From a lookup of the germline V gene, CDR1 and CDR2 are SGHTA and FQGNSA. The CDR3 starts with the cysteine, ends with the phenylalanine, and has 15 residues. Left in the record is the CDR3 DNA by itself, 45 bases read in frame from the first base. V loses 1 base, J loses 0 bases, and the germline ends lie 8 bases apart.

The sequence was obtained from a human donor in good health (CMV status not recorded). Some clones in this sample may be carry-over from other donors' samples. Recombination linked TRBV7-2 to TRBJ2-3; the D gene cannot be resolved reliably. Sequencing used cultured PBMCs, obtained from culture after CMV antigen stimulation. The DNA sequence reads TGTGCCAGCAGCTTAGAACACAAAAGCACAGATACGCAGTATTTT. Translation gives CASSLEHKSTDTQYF.